This T cell receptor (beta chain) was profiled in a study of T cells in Graves' hyperthyroidism and ophthalmopathy. Findings of the study overall: A median about 6 months before onset, the model predicted ophthalmopathy. Blood also contained most expanded thyroid clonotypes above 0.001.

In regard to this clonotype: Its antigen is unknown.

TCR beta CDR3 sequences were amplified from RNA transcripts. With the HTBI primer set, the TCR CDR3 went through a first round of RT-PCR. TCRdb re-derived calls from the multiplex PCR reads in MiXCR, one entry per CDR3 protein. The table shows about 610,000 distinct CDR3 sequences, with about 45% occurring only once. CDR1 and CDR2 from the germline V gene are SGHVS and FQNEAQ. CDR3 length equals 14 residues. The V gene end was trimmed by 4 bases and the J gene end by 2 bases; junction bases not matched to a gene: 1. Stable Graves' hyperthyroidism denoted no ophthalmopathy progression over 18 months. Source material: peripheral blood or thyroid tissue (not recorded which). The genes are TRBV7-8 and TRBJ2-1; 8 bases map to TRBD1. The TCR sequence derives from a young woman with Graves' hyperthyroidism. For the CDR3, the DNA is TGTGCCAGCAGCTACAGGGGGACCTACAATGAGCAGTTCTTC. Protein sequence: CASSYRGTYNEQFF.